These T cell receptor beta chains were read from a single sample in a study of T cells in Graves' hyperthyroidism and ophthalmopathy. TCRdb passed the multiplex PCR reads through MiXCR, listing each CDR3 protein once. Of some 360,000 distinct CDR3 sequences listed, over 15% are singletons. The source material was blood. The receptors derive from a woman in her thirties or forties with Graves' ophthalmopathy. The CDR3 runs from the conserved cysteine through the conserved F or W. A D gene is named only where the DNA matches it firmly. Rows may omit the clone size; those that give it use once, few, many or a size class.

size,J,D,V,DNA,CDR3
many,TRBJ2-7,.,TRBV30,TGTGCCTACGGAGGTAGTAGGGCCTACGAGCAGTACTTC,CAYGGSRAYEQYF
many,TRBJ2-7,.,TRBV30,TGTGCCTGGGGGAGGAGTAACAACGAGCAGTACTTC,CAWGRSNNEQYF
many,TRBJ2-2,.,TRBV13,TGTGCCAGCAGCTTCCCGACCATGGGGAGCGGGGAGCTGTTTTTT,CASSFPTMGSGELFF
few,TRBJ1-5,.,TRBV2,TGTGCCAGCAGTAAAACCGGGCCCCCAGCTTATCAGCCCCAGCATTTT,CASSKTGPPAYQPQHF
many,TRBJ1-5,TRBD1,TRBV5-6,TGTGCCAGCAGCAAGACAGGGGGCGGAGAGCCCCAGCATTTT,CASSKTGGGEPQHF
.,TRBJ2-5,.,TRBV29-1,TGCAGCGTTGTGACCAGGGTATCGAAGACCCAGTACTTC,CSVVTRVSKTQYF
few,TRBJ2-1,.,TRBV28,TGTGCCAGCAGTCAGGGACTCTACAATGAGCAGTTCTTC,CASSQGLYNEQFF
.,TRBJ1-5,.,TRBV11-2,TGTGCCAGCAGCTTAGATCCTGCAGGCATCAGCAATCAGCCCCAGCATTTT,CASSLDPAGISNQPQHF
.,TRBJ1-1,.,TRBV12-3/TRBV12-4,TGTGCCAGCGGTACAGGACTCCAGGCTTTCTTT,CASGTGLQAFF
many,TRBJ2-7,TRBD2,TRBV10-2,TGCGCCAGCAGTCATACCTTAGCGGGAGGGCGGCACGAGCAGTACTTC,CASSHTLAGGRHEQYF
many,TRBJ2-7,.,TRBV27,TGTGCCAGCAGTTTATTCCAGGGGAACCCCTACGAGCAGTACTTC,CASSLFQGNPYEQYF
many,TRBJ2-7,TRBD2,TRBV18,TGTGCCAGCTCACCACGGCCTACTAGCGGCGACTCCTACGAGCAGTACTTC,CASSPRPTSGDSYEQYF
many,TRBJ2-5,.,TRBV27,TGTGCCAGCAGTCCCCCAGGCAGAAAACAAGAGACCCAGTACTTC,CASSPPGRKQETQYF
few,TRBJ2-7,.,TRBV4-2,TGTGCCAGCAGCCAAGGCTCCATGGATGAGCAGTACTTC,CASSQGSMDEQYF
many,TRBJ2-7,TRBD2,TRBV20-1,TGCAGTGCCAGTACTAGCGGGAGCTACGAGCAGTACTTC,CSASTSGSYEQYF
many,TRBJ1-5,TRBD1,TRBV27,TGTGCCAGCAGTCTCGACCCGACAGGGCTGACTCAGCCCCAGCATTTT,CASSLDPTGLTQPQHF
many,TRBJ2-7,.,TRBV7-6,TGTGCCAGCAGCCCGGGCCCGGACACTGCCTACGAGCAGTACTTC,CASSPGPDTAYEQYF
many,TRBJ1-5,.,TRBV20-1,TGCAGTGTGGGGGTAGGGCAGCCCCAGCATTTT,CSVGVGQPQHF
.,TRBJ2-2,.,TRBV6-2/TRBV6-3,TGTGCCAGCAGTAATCCGCCAGGGTACCCCGAGTCCGGGGAGCTGTTTTTT,CASSNPPGYPESGELFF
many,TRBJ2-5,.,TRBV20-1,TGCAGTGCTAGAGAGTTCCTCGCGCTTGGGGAGACCCAGTACTTC,CSAREFLALGETQYF
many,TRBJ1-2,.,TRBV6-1,TGTGCCAGCAGTCCCCGGTCCAGGGGAGGTTTTGGCTACACCTTC,CASSPRSRGGFGYTF
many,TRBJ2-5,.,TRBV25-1,TGTGCCAGCAGTGAGGGGGTCCAAGAGACCCAGTACTTC,CASSEGVQETQYF
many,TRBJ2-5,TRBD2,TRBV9,TGTGCCAGCAGCGTAGGACTAGCGGGAGTACGGGAGACCCAGTACTTC,CASSVGLAGVRETQYF
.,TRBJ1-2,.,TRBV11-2,TGTGCCAGCAGCCCCATACGCTTCCTTGCGGGACAAAGAAACTATGGCTACACCTTC,CASSPIRFLAGQRNYGYTF
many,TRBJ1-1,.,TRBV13,TGTGCCAGCAGCTTGGGGTATTCGTACACTGAAGCTTTCTTT,CASSLGYSYTEAFF
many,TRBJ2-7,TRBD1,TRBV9,TGTGCCAGCAGCGCGGGTCCTGGGACAGGATCCCACGAGCAGTACTTC,CASSAGPGTGSHEQYF
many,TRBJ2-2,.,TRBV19,TGTGCCAGCAGTGGGACGGGTAACACCGGGGAGCTGTTTTTT,CASSGTGNTGELFF
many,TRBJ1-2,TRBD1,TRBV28,TGTGCCAGCACCTCCCCGGACAGGGCGTACTATGGCTACACCTTC,CASTSPDRAYYGYTF